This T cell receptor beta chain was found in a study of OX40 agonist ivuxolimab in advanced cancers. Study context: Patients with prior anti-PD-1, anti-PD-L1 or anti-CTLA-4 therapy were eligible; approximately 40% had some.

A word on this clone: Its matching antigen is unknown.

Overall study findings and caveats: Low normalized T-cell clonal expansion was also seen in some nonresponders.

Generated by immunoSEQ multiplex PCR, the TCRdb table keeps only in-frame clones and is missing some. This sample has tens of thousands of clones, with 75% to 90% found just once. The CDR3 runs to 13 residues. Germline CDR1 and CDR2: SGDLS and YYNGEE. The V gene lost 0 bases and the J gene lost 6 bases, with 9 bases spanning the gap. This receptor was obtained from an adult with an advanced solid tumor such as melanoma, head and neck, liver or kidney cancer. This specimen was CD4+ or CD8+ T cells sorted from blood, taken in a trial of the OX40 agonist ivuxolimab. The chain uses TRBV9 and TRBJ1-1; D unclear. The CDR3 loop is CASSVGLGSEAFF. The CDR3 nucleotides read TGTGCCAGCAGCGTAGGGTTGGGGTCTGAAGCTTTCTTT.